This T cell receptor (beta chain) was captured by sequencing in a study of blood T cell repertoires in COVID-19. This clone turned up a few times. In terms of age and location, participants ranged from about 18 to 95 years and lived in fewer than 30 US areas. Here immunoSEQ multiplex PCR was the method, and the copy in TCRdb shows in-frame clones only, minus some. The sample lists a few hundred thousand clones; approximately 80% were seen once. The CDR3 runs to 16 residues. Trimming cost V 2 bases and J 6 bases, with 14 bases left between them. Germline CDR1 is SNHLY and CDR2 is FYNNEI. The receptor was isolated from a woman aged 55 to 70 who had recovered from COVID-19. Material for sequencing was PBMCs or T cells enriched from blood (not recorded which). The rearrangement joins TRBV2 to TRBJ1-6; D gene unclear. The CDR3 sequence: CASSERQAFGNSPLHF. The CDR3 coding sequence is TGTGCCAGCAGTGAACGCCAGGCATTTGGTAATTCACCCCTCCACTTT.